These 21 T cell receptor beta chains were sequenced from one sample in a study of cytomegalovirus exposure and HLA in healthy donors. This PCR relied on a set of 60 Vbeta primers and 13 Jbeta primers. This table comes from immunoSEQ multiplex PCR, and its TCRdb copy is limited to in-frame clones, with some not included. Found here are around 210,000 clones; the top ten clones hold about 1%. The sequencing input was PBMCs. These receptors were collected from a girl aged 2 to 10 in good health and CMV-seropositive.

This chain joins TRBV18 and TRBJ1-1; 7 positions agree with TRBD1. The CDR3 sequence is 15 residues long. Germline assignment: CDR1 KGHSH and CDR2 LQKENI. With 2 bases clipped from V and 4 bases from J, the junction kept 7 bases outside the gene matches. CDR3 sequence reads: CASSPGAQGGTEAFF. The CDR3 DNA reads TGTGCCAGCTCACCAGGAGCCCAGGGGGGCACTGAAGCTTTCTTT. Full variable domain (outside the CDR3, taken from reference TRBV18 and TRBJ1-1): NAGVMQNPRHLVRRRGQEARLRCSPMKGHSHVYWYRQLPEEGLKFMVYLQKENIIDESGMPKERFSAEFPKEGPSILRIQQVVRGDSAAYFCASSPGAQGGTEAFFGQGTRLTVV.

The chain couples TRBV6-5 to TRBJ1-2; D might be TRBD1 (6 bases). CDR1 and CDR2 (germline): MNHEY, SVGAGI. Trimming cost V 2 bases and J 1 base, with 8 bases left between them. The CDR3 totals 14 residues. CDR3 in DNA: TGTGCCAGCAGTTACCTGGACAGTAACTATGGCTACACCTTC. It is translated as CASSYLDSNYGYTF.

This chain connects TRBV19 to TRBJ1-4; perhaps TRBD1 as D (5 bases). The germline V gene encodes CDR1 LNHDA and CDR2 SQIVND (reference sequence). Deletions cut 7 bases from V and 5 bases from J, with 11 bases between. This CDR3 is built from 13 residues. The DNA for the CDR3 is TGTGCCAGTAAGGGCAGGGCGAATGAAAAACTGTTTTTT. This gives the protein CASKGRANEKLFF. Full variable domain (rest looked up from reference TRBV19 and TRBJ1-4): DGGITQSPKYLFRKEGQNVTLSCEQNLNHDAMYWYRQDPGQGLRLIYYSQIVNDFQKGDIAEGYSVSREKKESFPLTVTSAQKNPTAFYLCASKGRANEKLFFGSGTQLSVL.

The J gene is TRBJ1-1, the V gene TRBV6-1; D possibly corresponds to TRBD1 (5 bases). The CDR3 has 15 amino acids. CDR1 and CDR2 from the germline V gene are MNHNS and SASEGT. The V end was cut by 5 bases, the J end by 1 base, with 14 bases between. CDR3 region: CASSLWGVENTEAFF. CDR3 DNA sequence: TGTGCCAGCAGTTTATGGGGGGTGGAGAACACTGAAGCTTTCTTT.

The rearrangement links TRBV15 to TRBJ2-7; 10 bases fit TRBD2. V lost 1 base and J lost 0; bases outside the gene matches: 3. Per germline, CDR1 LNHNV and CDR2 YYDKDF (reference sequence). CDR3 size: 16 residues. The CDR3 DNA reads TGTGCCACCAGCAGAGGGCCTAGCGGGGGCTCCTACGAGCAGTACTTC. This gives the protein CATSRGPSGGSYEQYF.

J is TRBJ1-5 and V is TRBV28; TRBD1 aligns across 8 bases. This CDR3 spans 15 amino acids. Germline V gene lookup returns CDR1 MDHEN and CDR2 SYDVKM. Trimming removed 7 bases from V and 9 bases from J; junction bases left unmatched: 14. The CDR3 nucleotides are TGTGCCAGCACCTCCGGTACAGGGGGGGGTCGGCCCCAGCATTTT. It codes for CASTSGTGGGRPQHF.

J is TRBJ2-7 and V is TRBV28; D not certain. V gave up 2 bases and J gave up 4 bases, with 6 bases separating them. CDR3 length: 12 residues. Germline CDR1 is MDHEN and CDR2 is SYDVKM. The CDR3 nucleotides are TGTGCCAGCAGTTTAACACATTACGAGCAGTACTTC. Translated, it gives CASSLTHYEQYF. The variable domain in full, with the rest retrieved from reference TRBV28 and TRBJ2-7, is DVKVTQSSRYLVKRTGEKVFLECVQDMDHENMFWYRQDPGLGLRLIYFSYDVKMKEKGDIPEGYSVSREKKERFSLILESASTNQTSMYLCASSLTHYEQYFGPGTRLTVT.

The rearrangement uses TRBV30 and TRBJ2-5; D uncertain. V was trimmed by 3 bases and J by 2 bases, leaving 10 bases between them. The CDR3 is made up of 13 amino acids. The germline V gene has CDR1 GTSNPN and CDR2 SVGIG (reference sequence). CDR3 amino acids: CAWSSAGQETQYF. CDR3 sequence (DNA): TGTGCCTGGAGCTCAGCAGGACAAGAGACCCAGTACTTC.

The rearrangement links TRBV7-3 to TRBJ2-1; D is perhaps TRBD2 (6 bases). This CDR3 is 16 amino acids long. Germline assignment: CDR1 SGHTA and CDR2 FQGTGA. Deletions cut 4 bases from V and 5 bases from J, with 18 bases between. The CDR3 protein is CASSSDRDFNNNEQFF. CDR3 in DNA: TGTGCCAGCAGCTCTGACCGGGACTTCAATAACAATGAGCAGTTCTTC.

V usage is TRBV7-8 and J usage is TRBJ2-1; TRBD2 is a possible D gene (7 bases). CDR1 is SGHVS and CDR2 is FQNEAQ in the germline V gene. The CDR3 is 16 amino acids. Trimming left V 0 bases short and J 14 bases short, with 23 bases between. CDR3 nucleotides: TGTGCCAGCAGCTTAGCTCACCCCGGGGGGCGGCCGTCGAAGTTCTTC. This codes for CASSLAHPGGRPSKFF.

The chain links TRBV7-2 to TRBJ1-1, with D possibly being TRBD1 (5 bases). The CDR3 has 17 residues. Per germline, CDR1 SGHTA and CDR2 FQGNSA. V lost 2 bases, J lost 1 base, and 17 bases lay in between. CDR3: CASSLRGRGAGNTEAFF. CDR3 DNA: TGTGCCAGCAGCTTAAGAGGGAGGGGTGCTGGGAACACTGAAGCTTTCTTT.

The CDR3 is CASSGLAGGLIDTQYF. The CDR3 nucleotides are TGTGCCAGCAGTGGACTAGCGGGAGGGCTCATTGATACGCAGTATTTT. The chain employs TRBV6-1 and TRBJ2-3, with TRBD2 matching over 14 bases. Trimming removed 4 bases from V and 6 bases from J; junction bases left unmatched: 6. Germline V gene data show CDR1 as MNHNS and CDR2 as SASEGT. The CDR3 runs to 16 residues.

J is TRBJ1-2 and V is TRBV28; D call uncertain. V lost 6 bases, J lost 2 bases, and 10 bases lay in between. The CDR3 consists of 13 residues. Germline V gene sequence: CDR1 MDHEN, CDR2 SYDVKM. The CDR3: CASSLTTNYGYTF. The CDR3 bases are TGTGCCAGCAGCCTGACGACAAACTATGGCTACACCTTC.

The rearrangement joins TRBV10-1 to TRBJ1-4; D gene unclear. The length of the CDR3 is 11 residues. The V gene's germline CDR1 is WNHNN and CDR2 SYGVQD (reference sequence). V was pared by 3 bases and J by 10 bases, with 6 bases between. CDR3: CASSEGGKLFF. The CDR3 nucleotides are TGCGCCAGCAGTGAAGGAGGAAAACTGTTTTTT.

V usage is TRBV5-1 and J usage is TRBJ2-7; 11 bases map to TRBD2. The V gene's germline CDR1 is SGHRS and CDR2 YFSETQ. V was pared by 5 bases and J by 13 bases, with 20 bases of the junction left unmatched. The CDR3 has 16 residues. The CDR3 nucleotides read TGCGCCAGCAGTTCTGCACCGGGACTAGCGGAGGGGAGGAGATACTTC. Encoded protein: CASSSAPGLAEGRRYF.

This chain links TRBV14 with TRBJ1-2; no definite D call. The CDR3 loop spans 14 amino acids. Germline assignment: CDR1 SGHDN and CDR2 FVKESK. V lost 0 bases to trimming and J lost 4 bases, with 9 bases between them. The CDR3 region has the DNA TGTGCCAGCAGCCAAGAAATAGGCGGCTATGGCTACACCTTC. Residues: CASSQEIGGYGYTF.

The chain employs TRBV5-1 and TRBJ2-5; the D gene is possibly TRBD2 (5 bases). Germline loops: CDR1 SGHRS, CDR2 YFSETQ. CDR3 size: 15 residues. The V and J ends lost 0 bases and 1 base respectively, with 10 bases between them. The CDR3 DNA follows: TGCGCCAGCAGCTTGGGGGGAGCACGCCAAGAGACCCAGTACTTC. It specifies CASSLGGARQETQYF.

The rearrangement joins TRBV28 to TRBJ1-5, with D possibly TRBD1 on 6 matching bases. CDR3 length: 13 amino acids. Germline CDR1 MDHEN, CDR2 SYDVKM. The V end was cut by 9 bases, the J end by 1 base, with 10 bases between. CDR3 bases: TGTGCCAGTCAGGGGCGGAGCAATCAGCCCCAGCATTTT. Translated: CASQGRSNQPQHF.

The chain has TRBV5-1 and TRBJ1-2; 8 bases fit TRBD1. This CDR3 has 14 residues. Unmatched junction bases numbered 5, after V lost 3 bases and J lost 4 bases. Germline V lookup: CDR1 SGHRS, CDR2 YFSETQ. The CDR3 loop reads CASSSTGESYGYTF. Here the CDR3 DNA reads TGCGCCAGCAGCTCGACAGGGGAATCCTATGGCTACACCTTC. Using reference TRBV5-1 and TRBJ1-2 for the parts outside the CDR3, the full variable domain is KAGVTQTPRYLIKTRGQQVTLSCSPISGHRSVSWYQQTPGQGLQFLFEYFSETQRNKGNFPGRFSGRQFSNSRSEMNVSTLELGDSALYLCASSSTGESYGYTFGSGTRLTVV.

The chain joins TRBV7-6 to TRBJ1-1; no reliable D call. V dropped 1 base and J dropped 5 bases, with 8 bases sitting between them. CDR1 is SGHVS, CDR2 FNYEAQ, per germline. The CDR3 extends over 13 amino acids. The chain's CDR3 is CASSLEESTEAFF. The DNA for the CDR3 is TGTGCCAGCAGCTTAGAGGAGAGTACTGAAGCTTTCTTT.

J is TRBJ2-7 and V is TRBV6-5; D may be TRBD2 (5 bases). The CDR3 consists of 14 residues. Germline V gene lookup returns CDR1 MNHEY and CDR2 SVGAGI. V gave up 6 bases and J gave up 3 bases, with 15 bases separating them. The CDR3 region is CASRRAGYLYEQYF. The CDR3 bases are TGTGCCAGCAGACGCGCGGGTTATCTCTACGAGCAGTACTTC.